This T cell receptor beta chain emerged from a study of shared clonotypes between healthy human individuals. Deep-level settings were used for running the assay. Clones were read by immunoSEQ multiplex PCR, and TCRdb kept only the in-frame ones, dropping some. The table records about 2.1 million clones, under 95% of them present only once. The germline V gene has CDR1 SGHTA and CDR2 FQGNSA. Trimming took 2 bases from V and 1 from J; bases not matched to a gene: 4. The CDR3 is made up of 16 amino acids. Study conclusions and caveats: Generally, estimated richness proved larger in naive subsets than it did in memory subsets.

As defined, naive CD8 cells were CD45RO-negative and positively selected for CCR7, with terminally differentiated effector memory CD45RA+ cells excluded. Comment on this clone: The target antigen is unknown.

The rearrangement joins TRBV7-2 to TRBJ2-3; 9 nucleotides line up with TRBD2. The TCR sequence derives from a man between 18 and 35 years old in good health. Some clones in this sample may be carry-over from other donors' samples. The sample was naive CD8+ T cells from PBMCs. The CDR3: CASSLWIAGGTDTQYF. The CDR3 DNA follows: TGTGCCAGCAGCTTATGGATAGCGGGAGGCACAGATACGCAGTATTTT.